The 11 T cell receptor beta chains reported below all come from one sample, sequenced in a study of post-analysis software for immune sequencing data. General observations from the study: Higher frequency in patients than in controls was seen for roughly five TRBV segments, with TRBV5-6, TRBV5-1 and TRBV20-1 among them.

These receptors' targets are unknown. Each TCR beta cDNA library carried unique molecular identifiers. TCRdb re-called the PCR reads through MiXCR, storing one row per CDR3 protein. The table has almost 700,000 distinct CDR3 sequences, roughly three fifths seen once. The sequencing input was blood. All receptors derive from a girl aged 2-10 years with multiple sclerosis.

The CDR3 is CASSYLTLDSSRQGYTF. The CDR3 DNA sequence: TGTGCCAGCAGTTACCTAACTCTAGACAGCTCCCGTCAAGGCTACACCTTC. The chain is built from TRBV6-5 and TRBJ1-2, with a weak D call TRBD1 (5 bases). The V gene's germline CDR1 is MNHEY and CDR2 SVGAGI. The CDR3 sequence is 17 residues long. V gave up 2 bases and J gave up 8 bases, with 24 bases separating them.

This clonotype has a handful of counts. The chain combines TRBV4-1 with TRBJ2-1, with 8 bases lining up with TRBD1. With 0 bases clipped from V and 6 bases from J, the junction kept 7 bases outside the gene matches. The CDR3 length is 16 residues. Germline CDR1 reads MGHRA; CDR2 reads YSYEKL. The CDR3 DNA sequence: TGCGCCAGCAGCCAAGATCGGGCAGGGGGCATCAATGAGCAGTTCTTC. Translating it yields CASSQDRAGGINEQFF.

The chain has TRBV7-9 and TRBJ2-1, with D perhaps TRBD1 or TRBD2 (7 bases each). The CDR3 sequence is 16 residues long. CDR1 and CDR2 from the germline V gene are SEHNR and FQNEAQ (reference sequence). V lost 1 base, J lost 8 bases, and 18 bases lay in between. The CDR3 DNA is TGTGCCAGCAGCTTAGTGGTGGAAGCGGGGACAGATGAGCAGTTCTTC. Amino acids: CASSLVVEAGTDEQFF.

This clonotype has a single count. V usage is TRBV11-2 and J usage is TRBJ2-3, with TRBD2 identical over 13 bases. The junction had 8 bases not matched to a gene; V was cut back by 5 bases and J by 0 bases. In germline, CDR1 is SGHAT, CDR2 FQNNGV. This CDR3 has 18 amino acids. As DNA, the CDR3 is TGTGCCAGCAGCCCCTGGACTAGCGGGGGCTTTAGCACAGATACGCAGTATTTT. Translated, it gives CASSPWTSGGFSTDTQYF.

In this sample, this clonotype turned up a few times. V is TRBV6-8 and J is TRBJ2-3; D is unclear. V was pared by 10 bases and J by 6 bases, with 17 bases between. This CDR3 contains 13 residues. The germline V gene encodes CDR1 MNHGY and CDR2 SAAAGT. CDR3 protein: CATKVWSADTQYF. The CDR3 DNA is TGTGCCACAAAGGTATGGTCCGCGGATACGCAGTATTTT.

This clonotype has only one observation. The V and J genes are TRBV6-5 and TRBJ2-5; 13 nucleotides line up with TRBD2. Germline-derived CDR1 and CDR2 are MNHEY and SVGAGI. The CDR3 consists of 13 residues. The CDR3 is CVTSGGAGETQYF. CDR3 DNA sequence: TGTGTTACTAGCGGGGGGGCAGGAGAGACCCAGTACTTC.

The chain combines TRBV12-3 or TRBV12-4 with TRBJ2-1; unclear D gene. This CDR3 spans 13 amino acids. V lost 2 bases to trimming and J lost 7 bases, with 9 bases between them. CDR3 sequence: CASSLLELNEQFF. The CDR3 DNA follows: TGTGCCAGCAGTTTATTGGAGTTAAATGAGCAGTTCTTC.

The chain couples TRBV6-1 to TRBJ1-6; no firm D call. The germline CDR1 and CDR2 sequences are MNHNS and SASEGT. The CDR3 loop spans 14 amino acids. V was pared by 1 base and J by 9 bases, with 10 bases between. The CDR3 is CASSEVTISSPLHF. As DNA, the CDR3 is TGTGCCAGCAGTGAAGTAACAATATCTTCACCCCTCCACTTT.

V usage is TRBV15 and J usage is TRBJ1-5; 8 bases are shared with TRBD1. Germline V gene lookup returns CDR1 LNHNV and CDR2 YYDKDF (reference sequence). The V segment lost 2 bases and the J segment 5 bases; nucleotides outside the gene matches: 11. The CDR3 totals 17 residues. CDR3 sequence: CATSRPGDRWDDQPQHF. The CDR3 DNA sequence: TGTGCCACCAGCAGACCTGGGGACAGGTGGGACGATCAGCCCCAGCATTTT.

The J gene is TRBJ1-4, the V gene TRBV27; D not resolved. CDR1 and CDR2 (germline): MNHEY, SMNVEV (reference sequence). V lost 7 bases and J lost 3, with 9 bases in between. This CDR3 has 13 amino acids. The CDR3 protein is CASKGPANEKLFF. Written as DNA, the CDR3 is TGTGCCAGCAAAGGACCGGCTAATGAAAAACTGTTTTTT.

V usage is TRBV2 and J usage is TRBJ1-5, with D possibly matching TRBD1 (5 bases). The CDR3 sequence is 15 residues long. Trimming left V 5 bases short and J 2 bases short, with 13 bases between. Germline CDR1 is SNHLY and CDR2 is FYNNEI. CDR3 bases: TGTGCCAGCAGTCGAGATGGGGACGGCAATCAGCCCCAGCATTTT. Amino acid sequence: CASSRDGDGNQPQHF.